The following is a T cell receptor beta chain sequence with its context. The CDR3 covers 14 residues. J was trimmed by 7 bases and V by 6 bases; bases with no gene match: 9. CDR1 and CDR2 from the germline V gene are MDHEN and SYDVKM. This sample is part of a study of cytotoxic CD8 clonotypes in ibrutinib-treated CLL. About the research overall: Response sampling came at median 12 months of treatment, ranging about 6 to 40 months.

The method was immunoSEQ multiplex PCR; TCRdb's version includes in-frame clones alone and lacks a portion of them. The sample records approximately 130,000 clones, less than 90% being singletons. This material consisted of PBMCs, taken after 24 months of ibrutinib treatment. The chain recombines TRBV28 with TRBJ1-3, with 7 bases matching TRBD1. This clonotype was sampled from a human donor with chronic lymphocytic leukemia. The CDR3 DNA sequence: TGTGCCAGCAGGCCAAGTGGGACAGCGAACACCATATATTTT. Translating gives CASRPSGTANTIYF.